Each of the 21 T cell receptor beta chains below was sequenced from the same sample in a study of blood T cell repertoires in COVID-19. Here immunoSEQ multiplex PCR was the method, and the copy in TCRdb shows in-frame clones only, minus some. The sample records about 140,000 clones, around 86% being singletons. The sequenced material came from peripheral blood. The receptors were sampled from a human donor in a cohort sampled during active COVID-19.

The rearrangement uses TRBV25-1 and TRBJ1-1; D might be TRBD1 (6 bases). The CDR3 spans 15 residues. The germline V gene encodes CDR1 MGHDK and CDR2 SYGVNS. V was pared by 7 bases and J by 4 bases, with 19 bases between. CDR3: CASKRGSGLSTEAFF. The CDR3 coding sequence is TGTGCCAGCAAAAGGGGGTCAGGGTTGAGCACTGAAGCTTTCTTT.

The chain recombines TRBV28 with TRBJ2-3; D ambiguous. This CDR3 is 13 amino acids long. Germline V gene sequence: CDR1 MDHEN, CDR2 SYDVKM. The V and J ends lost 5 bases and 0 bases respectively, with 6 bases between them. The CDR3 spells CASSHISTDTQYF. For the CDR3, the DNA is TGTGCCAGCAGTCACATAAGCACAGATACGCAGTATTTT. The full variable domain, its missing parts supplied by reference TRBV28 and TRBJ2-3, is DVKVTQSSRYLVKRTGEKVFLECVQDMDHENMFWYRQDPGLGLRLIYFSYDVKMKEKGDIPEGYSVSREKKERFSLILESASTNQTSMYLCASSHISTDTQYFGPGTRLTVL.

The chain has TRBV5-1 and TRBJ2-1, with 11 bases aligning to TRBD2. Losses at the gene ends were 4 bases for V and 3 bases for J; bases not matched to a gene: 3. The CDR3 loop spans 15 amino acids. Germline CDR1 is SGHRS and CDR2 is YFSETQ. The CDR3 sequence: CASSKTSGDYNEQFF. The CDR3 bases are TGCGCCAGCAGCAAGACTAGCGGGGACTACAATGAGCAGTTCTTC.

The rearrangement joins TRBV15 to TRBJ1-2, with 7 bases matching TRBD1. V was pared by 3 bases and J by 13 bases, with 17 bases of the junction left unmatched. The CDR3 runs 15 residues. The germline V gene has CDR1 LNHNV and CDR2 YYDKDF (reference sequence). The CDR3 sequence is CATSSPRDRSPGCTF. The CDR3 nucleotides read TGTGCCACCAGCAGCCCCCGGGACAGAAGCCCGGGGTGCACCTTC.

The chain carries TRBV28 and TRBJ1-1; tentative D call: TRBD1 (5 bases). V lost 3 bases and J lost 0, with 11 bases in between. This CDR3 comprises 15 residues. Germline lookup yields CDR1 MDHEN and CDR2 SYDVKM. The CDR3 nucleotides are TGTGCCAGCAGTTTCCCGGGGGGTATGAACACTGAAGCTTTCTTT. Protein product: CASSFPGGMNTEAFF.

The chain uses TRBV18 and TRBJ1-5; D may be TRBD1 (6 bases). Germline CDR1 and CDR2: KGHSH and LQKENI. The CDR3 covers 14 residues. Trimming left V 2 bases short and J 7 bases short, with 12 bases between. The CDR3 DNA sequence: TGTGCCAGCTCACCAACAGGGACGGGCCAGCCCCAGCATTTT. Amino acids: CASSPTGTGQPQHF.

This chain joins TRBV11-2 and TRBJ1-2; a weak D match, TRBD1 (6 bases). Germline CDR1 SGHAT, CDR2 FQNNGV. The V and J ends lost 8 bases and 0 bases respectively, with 22 bases between them. This CDR3 contains 17 residues. The CDR3 spells CASAKGGLLAANYGYTF. CDR3 nucleotide sequence: TGTGCCAGCGCAAAAGGGGGTCTCCTCGCGGCTAACTATGGCTACACCTTC.

V is TRBV2 and J is TRBJ2-5; D is uncertain. Germline assignment: CDR1 SNHLY and CDR2 FYNNEI. V was shortened by 7 bases and J by 5 bases, with 11 bases between the two germline ends. This CDR3 region has 12 residues. The CDR3 region has the DNA TGTGCCAGCACGGAAGGCGGTGAGACCCAGTACTTC. Protein product: CASTEGGETQYF.

The rearrangement uses TRBV7-9 and TRBJ2-1; no clear D gene. The germline CDR1 and CDR2 sequences are SEHNR and FQNEAQ (reference sequence). This CDR3 is 13 amino acids long. The V end was cut by 2 bases, the J end by 6 bases, with 8 bases between. The DNA for the CDR3 is TGTGCCAGCAGCTTACCAGGTACCAATGAGCAGTTCTTC. This encodes CASSLPGTNEQFF.

The V call is TRBV6-5, the J call TRBJ1-3, with D unclear. Trimming shortened V by 2 bases and J by 0 bases, and 5 bases separated the two germline ends. Germline V gene sequence: CDR1 MNHEY, CDR2 SVGAGI. The CDR3 runs 14 residues. CDR3 coding DNA: TGTGCCAGCAGTTACGAGGGCTCTGGAAACACCATATATTTT. Its translation is CASSYEGSGNTIYF.

V usage is TRBV19 and J usage is TRBJ2-1; 9 bases align to TRBD2. The V gene's germline CDR1 is LNHDA and CDR2 SQIVND (reference sequence). The CDR3 runs to 18 residues. V shed 3 bases, J shed 8 bases, and the junction held 17 bases outside the gene matches. CDR3 residues: CASSIGWGGRELFDEQFF. The CDR3 DNA reads as TGTGCCAGTAGTATCGGCTGGGGCGGGAGGGAGTTGTTCGATGAGCAGTTCTTC.

This clone was observed a few times. This chain joins TRBV2 and TRBJ2-7, with 7 bases identical to TRBD2. J gave up 4 bases and V 8 bases, and 14 bases lay outside the gene matches. Germline lookup yields CDR1 SNHLY and CDR2 FYNNEI. This CDR3 is built from 15 residues. The CDR3 region is CASGPPGLSPYEQYF. As DNA, the CDR3 is TGTGCCAGCGGGCCACCGGGACTATCCCCTTACGAGCAGTACTTC.

The rearrangement uses TRBV7-9 and TRBJ2-1, with TRBD2 matching 10 bases. Germline V CDR1 and CDR2: SEHNR, FQNEAQ (reference sequence). The V segment lost 11 bases and the J segment 2 bases; nucleotides outside the gene matches: 6. This CDR3 is 14 amino acids long. CDR3 residues: CASKRGGAYNEQFF. CDR3 nucleotides: TGTGCCTCCAAGCGGGGGGGAGCCTACAATGAGCAGTTCTTC.

The chain is built from TRBV13 and TRBJ2-2, with 8 bases that match TRBD2. V dropped 3 bases and J dropped 4; count of bases not matched to a gene: 10. CDR3 length equals 17 residues. In germline, CDR1 is PRHDT, CDR2 FYEKMQ (reference sequence). The CDR3, as DNA: TGTGCCAGCAGCTTTCTGATGGTAGCGGGAAGCACCGGGGAGCTGTTTTTT. It is translated as CASSFLMVAGSTGELFF.

The genes are TRBV28 and TRBJ1-6; 8 bases are shared with TRBD1. The CDR3 covers 14 residues. Germline assignment: CDR1 MDHEN and CDR2 SYDVKM. Trimming took 6 bases from V and 10 from J; bases not matched to a gene: 8. The CDR3 protein is CASRIGQGRSPLHF. CDR3 nucleotides: TGTGCCAGCAGGATAGGACAGGGAAGGTCACCCCTCCACTTT.

J is TRBJ1-5 and V is TRBV19; D might be TRBD1 (6 bases). This CDR3 is 13 amino acids long. The germline V gene encodes CDR1 LNHDA and CDR2 SQIVND (reference sequence). The ends were cut back, 10 bases at V and 7 bases at J, with 17 bases in the middle. For the CDR3, the DNA is TGTGCCACCGACGGGGGGCGCTTCCAGCCCCAGCATTTT. Its protein product is CATDGGRFQPQHF.

This clone was seen many times. The V and J genes are TRBV27 and TRBJ1-5, with TRBD1 matching over 11 bases. Trimming cost V 2 bases and J 6 bases; bases outside gene matches: 18. Germline V gene data show CDR1 as MNHEY and CDR2 as SMNVEV (reference sequence). The length of the CDR3 is 20 residues. The CDR3 DNA reads TGTGCCAGCAGTTTAAATTATCCCGGGGGACAGGGGGTAGGAGTTCAGCCCCAGCATTTT. Amino acids: CASSLNYPGGQGVGVQPQHF.

This clone was observed a few times. This chain links TRBV27 with TRBJ1-1, with D possibly TRBD1 on 5 matching bases. Germline V gene data show CDR1 as MNHEY and CDR2 as SMNVEV (reference sequence). The CDR3 consists of 15 residues. Trimming removed 2 bases from V and 2 bases from J, with 12 bases in between. The CDR3 DNA reads TGTGCCAGCAGTTTAGCGGCAGGGCTAAACACTGAAGCTTTCTTT. It is translated as CASSLAAGLNTEAFF.

The V call is TRBV4-1, the J call TRBJ2-1; TRBD2 agrees at 10 bases. Trimming removed 4 bases from V and 2 bases from J; junction bases left unmatched: 5. Germline assignment: CDR1 MGHRA and CDR2 YSYEKL. The CDR3 runs 16 residues. In nucleotides, the CDR3 is TGCGCCAGCAGCCTTTCGACTAGCGGGCCCTACAATGAGCAGTTCTTC. As protein: CASSLSTSGPYNEQFF.

This clone showed up just once. This chain links TRBV4-1 with TRBJ1-1, with unresolved D. The CDR3 is 14 amino acids. The ends were cut back, 0 bases at V and 1 base at J, with 6 bases in the middle. In germline, CDR1 is MGHRA, CDR2 YSYEKL. The DNA of the CDR3 is TGCGCCAGCAGCCAAGAATCCAGGAACACTGAAGCTTTCTTT. Its protein product is CASSQESRNTEAFF.

The CDR3 sequence: CASRSQGAYGYTF. CDR3 DNA sequence: TGTGCCAGCAGAAGTCAGGGGGCGTATGGCTACACCTTC. The genes are TRBV5-4 and TRBJ1-2; 8 bases map to TRBD1. J gave up 5 bases and V 5 bases, and 5 bases lay outside the gene matches. Per germline, CDR1 SGHNT and CDR2 YYREEE (reference sequence). The CDR3 contains 13 residues.